The 14 T cell receptor beta chains presented below share a single source sample, sequenced in a study of shared clonotypes between healthy human individuals. The protocol was immunoSEQ multiplex PCR, while the TCRdb copy is restricted to in-frame clones and leaves out a portion. The profile shows millions of clones, approximately 94% of them singletons. CD45RO-negative cells were positively selected for CCR7, leaving out terminally differentiated effector memory CD45RA+ cells. The sequencing sample was made of naive CD8+ T cells sorted from blood. These TCRs come from a man younger than 30 in good health.

The chain joins TRBV14 to TRBJ1-1; unclear D gene. CDR3 length equals 16 residues. Germline CDR1 reads SGHDN; CDR2 reads FVKESK. V was cut by 0 bases and J by 3 bases, with 14 bases left in between. The CDR3 DNA sequence: TGTGCCAGCAGCCAAGATTGGCCAGCGATGGACACTGAAGCTTTCTTT. Its translation: CASSQDWPAMDTEAFF.

This chain connects TRBV5-1 to TRBJ1-5; D is unresolved. CDR3 length: 13 amino acids. V dropped 0 bases and J dropped 6 bases, with 7 bases sitting between them. The germline V gene has CDR1 SGHRS and CDR2 YFSETQ. CDR3 DNA: TGCGCCAGCAGCTTGGCCATGCTTCAGCCCCAGCATTTT. It translates to CASSLAMLQPQHF.

The chain couples TRBV4-1 to TRBJ1-5; D perhaps matches TRBD1 (5 bases). Trimming pared 0 bases from V and 7 bases from J, leaving 13 bases between. CDR1 is MGHRA, CDR2 YSYEKL, per germline. The CDR3 totals 15 residues. As DNA, the CDR3 is TGCGCCAGCAGCCAAGAGCAGGGCTCGGGACAGCCCCAGCATTTT. Protein product: CASSQEQGSGQPQHF.

The chain combines TRBV28 with TRBJ1-5; 7 positions match TRBD1. The V and J ends lost 5 bases and 6 bases, in that order; junction bases with no gene match: 10. CDR1 and CDR2 (germline): MDHEN, SYDVKM. CDR3 length equals 15 residues. CDR3 sequence (DNA): TGTGCCAGCAGTAGAGACAGGGAGGGTATTCAGCCCCAGCATTTT. Encoded protein: CASSRDREGIQPQHF.

This clone was seen once. J is TRBJ2-7 and V is TRBV14, with D uncertain. Deletions cut 0 bases from V and 3 bases from J, with 9 bases between. Germline V gene lookup returns CDR1 SGHDN and CDR2 FVKESK. The length of the CDR3 is 14 residues. The CDR3 region is CASSQDQRDYEQYF. CDR3 nucleotide sequence: TGTGCCAGCAGCCAAGATCAGAGAGACTACGAGCAGTACTTC.

The chain recombines TRBV7-2 with TRBJ2-7; D ambiguous. Trimming shortened V by 5 bases and J by 0 bases, and 8 bases separated the two germline ends. This CDR3 has 13 amino acids. The germline gives CDR1 SGHTA, CDR2 FQGNSA. CDR3 loop: CASSPENSYEQYF. The CDR3 DNA follows: TGTGCCAGCAGCCCGGAGAACTCCTACGAGCAGTACTTC.

The V and J genes are TRBV11-2 and TRBJ2-3; 11 bases match TRBD2. The CDR3 has 16 amino acids. Germline V gives CDR1 SGHAT, CDR2 FQNNGV. J was trimmed by 6 bases and V by 7 bases; bases with no gene match: 12. CDR3 in DNA: TGTGCCAGCAATCGAGAGACTAGCGGGAATTGGGATACGCAGTATTTT. Protein product: CASNRETSGNWDTQYF.

The V gene is TRBV4-1, the J gene TRBJ2-7, with D unclear. The CDR3 is made up of 15 amino acids. With 1 base removed from V and 2 bases from J, the gap between germline ends came to 12 bases. CDR1 MGHRA and CDR2 YSYEKL come from the germline V gene. CDR3 region: CASSQAHFNTYEQYF. The CDR3 nucleotides read TGCGCCAGCAGCCAAGCCCATTTTAACACCTACGAGCAGTACTTC.

The rearrangement uses TRBV29-1 and TRBJ2-5; no definite D call. The CDR3 contains 14 residues. The V end lost 6 bases, the J end lost 5 bases, and 19 bases lay between the germline ends. CDR1 and CDR2 from the germline V gene are SQVTM and ANQGSEA. The CDR3 DNA sequence: TGCAGCGTATTAGACTCCCTCCATATGGAGACCCAGTACTTC. Its translation is CSVLDSLHMETQYF.

The chain joins TRBV13 to TRBJ2-4, with 11 bases lining up with TRBD1. There are 17 residues in the CDR3. Germline CDR1 PRHDT, CDR2 FYEKMQ (reference sequence). Trimming removed 2 bases from V and 8 bases from J; junction bases left unmatched: 11. CDR3 protein: CASSLRGGDRGTDIQYF. The CDR3 DNA follows: TGTGCCAGCAGCTTAAGGGGCGGGGACAGGGGGACGGACATTCAGTACTTC.

The gene calls are TRBV25-1 and TRBJ2-7; 7 positions agree with TRBD1. V lost 2 bases to trimming and J lost 4 bases; unmatched junction nucleotides: 5. The CDR3 loop spans 14 amino acids. The germline CDR1 and CDR2 sequences are MGHDK and SYGVNS. CDR3 residues: CASSEVGTAYEQYF. CDR3 coding DNA: TGTGCCAGCAGTGAAGTCGGGACAGCGTACGAGCAGTACTTC.

The rearrangement links TRBV2 to TRBJ1-2; D ambiguous. CDR1 and CDR2 from the germline V gene are SNHLY and FYNNEI. Trimming took 7 bases from V and 4 from J, leaving 16 bases between them. This CDR3 spans 14 amino acids. CDR3 in amino acids: CASISGALSYGYTF. DNA of the CDR3: TGTGCCAGCATTTCCGGTGCCCTATCCTATGGCTACACCTTC.

Note on this clone: Distinct nucleotide sequences in the sample also encode this CDR3. This chain connects TRBV5-1 to TRBJ2-3; D gene uncertain. The V gene's germline CDR1 is SGHRS and CDR2 YFSETQ. V gave up 0 bases and J gave up 4 bases, with 6 bases separating them. The CDR3 loop spans 13 amino acids. This CDR3 reads CASSLEPPDTQYF. Here the CDR3 DNA reads TGCGCCAGCAGCTTGGAGCCCCCAGATACGCAGTATTTT.

In regard to this clone: Other DNA sequences in this sample translate to the same CDR3. V and J are TRBV19 and TRBJ2-7, with 9 bases identical to TRBD1. After removal of 3 bases from V and 3 bases from J, the junction contained 3 bases not matched to a gene. Germline CDR1 and CDR2: LNHDA and SQIVND (reference sequence). The CDR3 spans 14 residues. As DNA, the CDR3 is TGTGCCAGTAGTATTGGGACAGGGAACTACGAGCAGTACTTC. Its translation: CASSIGTGNYEQYF.